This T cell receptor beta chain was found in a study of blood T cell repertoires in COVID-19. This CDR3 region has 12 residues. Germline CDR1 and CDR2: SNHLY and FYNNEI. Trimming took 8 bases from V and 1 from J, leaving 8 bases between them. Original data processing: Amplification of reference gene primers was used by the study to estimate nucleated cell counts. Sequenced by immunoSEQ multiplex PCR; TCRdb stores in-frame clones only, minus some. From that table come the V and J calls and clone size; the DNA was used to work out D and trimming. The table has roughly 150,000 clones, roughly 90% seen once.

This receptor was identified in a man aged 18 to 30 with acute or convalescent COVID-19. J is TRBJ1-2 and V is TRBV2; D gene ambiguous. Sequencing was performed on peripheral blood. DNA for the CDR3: TGTGCCAGCCTTTACAATAACTATGGCTACACCTTC. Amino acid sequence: CASLYNNYGYTF.